These T cell receptor beta chains were read from a single sample in a study of a mutant IDH1 vaccine in newly diagnosed glioma. What these receptors recognize is not known. Assay: immunoSEQ multiplex PCR; the TCRdb copy retains only in-frame clones and omits some. The sample holds fewer than 75,000 clones, around 84% seen once. This material consisted of PBMCs, taken from a glioma patient whose treatment included an IDH1 peptide vaccine. These receptors were obtained from a woman in her forties or fifties with glioma. Both conserved end residues are part of each CDR3. D genes are given only for firm matches. The size field is filled for only some rows; it gives once, few, many or a size class.

v_call	j_call	d_call	clone_size	cdr3_aa	cdr3_nt
TRBV9	TRBJ2-3	TRBD2	NA	CASSVAGGSTTDTQYF	TGTGCCAGCAGCGTAGCGGGCGGGAGTACTACAGATACGCAGTATTTT
TRBV27	TRBJ2-7	TRBD1	NA	CASSPAGQGTEQYF	TGTGCCAGCAGTCCAGCGGGACAGGGAACCGAGCAGTACTTC
TRBV5-8	TRBJ2-5	NA	once	CASSFMGLRQETQYF	TGTGCCAGCAGCTTTATGGGTCTTCGCCAAGAGACCCAGTACTTC
TRBV4-2	TRBJ1-5	NA	NA	CASSQDLRGNQPQHF	TGTGCCAGCAGCCAAGATCTCAGGGGAAATCAGCCCCAGCATTTT
TRBV4-2	TRBJ1-1	NA	NA	CASSRTGRLNTEAFF	TGTGCCAGCAGCCGAACCGGACGGTTGAACACTGAAGCTTTCTTT
TRBV7-2	TRBJ2-7	NA	NA	CASSLQRSYEQYF	TGTGCCAGCAGCTTGCAGCGATCCTACGAGCAGTACTTC
TRBV10-3	TRBJ2-7	NA	NA	CAISELQGSSYEQYF	TGTGCCATCAGTGAGTTGCAGGGATCTTCCTACGAGCAGTACTTC
TRBV2	TRBJ2-5	NA	NA	CASSVEKGMVETQYF	TGTGCCAGCAGTGTCGAAAAAGGGATGGTGGAGACCCAGTACTTC
TRBV5-1	TRBJ1-1	NA	NA	CASSPGVGARTEAFF	TGCGCCAGCAGCCCTGGGGTAGGGGCGAGGACTGAAGCTTTCTTT
TRBV19	TRBJ1-5	NA	NA	CASSIQTSGNQPQHF	TGTGCCAGTAGTATTCAGACATCCGGCAATCAGCCCCAGCATTTT
TRBV9	TRBJ1-1	NA	NA	CASSLLGSTEAFF	TGTGCCAGCAGCCTTCTGGGATCCACTGAAGCTTTCTTT
TRBV30	TRBJ1-6	NA	NA	CAWKLPGSYNSPLHF	TGTGCCTGGAAACTACCGGGCTCCTATAATTCACCCCTCCACTTT
TRBV7-9	TRBJ2-2	NA	few	CASSSDYTGELFF	TGTGCCAGCAGCTCGGATTACACCGGGGAGCTGTTTTTT
TRBV27	TRBJ2-1	NA	NA	CASSSPPSVRQFF	TGTGCCAGCAGTTCCCCCCCAAGCGTCAGGCAGTTCTTC
TRBV5-1	TRBJ2-5	NA	NA	CASSLATQVGNQETQYF	TGCGCCAGCAGCTTGGCCACCCAGGTTGGGAACCAAGAGACCCAGTACTTC
TRBV6-1	TRBJ2-3	TRBD1	once	CASSLRQGSDTQYF	TGTGCCAGCAGCCTCAGACAGGGCTCAGATACGCAGTATTTT